Only a few counts were recorded for the clone carrying this T cell receptor beta chain. Its antigen remains unknown. The CDR3 totals 14 residues. Germline V gene sequence: CDR1 DFQATT, CDR2 SNEGSKA (reference sequence). V gave up 4 bases and J gave up 0 bases, with 10 bases separating them. This sample was included in a study of identical twins. The study's findings and limits: Twins showed weaker excess sharing in their beta out-of-frame sequences. An excess of low generation probability was shown by twin-shared out-of-frame alpha sequences. In monozygotic twins, models underestimated the sharing of out-of-frame TCR alpha.

Template switching introduced a universal primer site, and the cDNA bore unique molecular identifiers. TCRdb reanalysed the 5' RACE reads using MiXCR and keeps one entry per CDR3 protein. The sample comprises 350,000 to 400,000 distinct CDR3 sequences, approximately 10% of which are singletons, and approximately 8.9% rests with the top ten. This clonotype was obtained from a woman aged 45-65 years in good health. V and J are TRBV20-1 and TRBJ2-1, with D maybe TRBD1 (5 bases). Sequencing was done on a sample of naive T cells sorted from blood. The chain's CDR3 is CSAKDISSYNEQFF. Written as DNA, the CDR3 is TGCAGTGCTAAGGACATAAGCTCCTACAATGAGCAGTTCTTC.